In its sample, the clone carrying this TCR beta chain was seen once. Participants spanned ages about 18 to 95 years and resided in 20 to 25 US areas. These data belong to a study of blood T cell repertoires in COVID-19. Assay used: immunoSEQ multiplex PCR; TCRdb lists only in-frame clones, some missing. This table holds roughly 150,000 clones, 78% found once. Trimming took 5 bases from V and 4 from J; bases not matched to a gene: 4. CDR3 length: 15 residues. The germline gives CDR1 SGHTA, CDR2 FQGTGA. The source is a woman aged 50 to 60 who had recovered from COVID-19. The sample taken for sequencing was PBMCs or T cells enriched from blood (not recorded which). The rearrangement links TRBV7-3 to TRBJ2-5; TRBD2 matches 13 bases. In nucleotides, the CDR3 is TGTGCCAGCAGCCTGGGACTAGCGGGGACAGAGACCCAGTACTTC. Its translation: CASSLGLAGTETQYF. The full variable domain, with the rest looked up from reference TRBV7-3 and TRBJ2-5, is GAGVSQTPSNKVTEKGKYVELRCDPISGHTALYWYRQSLGQGPEFLIYFQGTGAADDSGLPNDRFFAVRPEGSVSTLKIQRTERGDSAVYLCASSLGLAGTETQYFGPGTRLLVL.